The 4 T cell receptor beta chains in this list originate from one sample, sequenced in a study of shared clonotypes between healthy human individuals. CD8 cells regarded as naive lacked CD45RO, were positively chosen for CCR7, and omitted terminally differentiated effector memory CD45RA+ cells. TCRdb's table, derived via immunoSEQ multiplex PCR, lists solely in-frame clones and lacks some. The profile shows about 1.9 million clones, roughly 95% of them singletons. Sequenced: naive CD8+ T cells from PBMCs. The receptor source for this set is a man between 18 and 35 years old in good health. Some clones in this sample may be carry-over from other donors' samples.

The chain links TRBV15 to TRBJ2-1, with 8 positions matching TRBD2. V shed 7 bases and J 10 bases; nucleotides not matched to a gene: 24. The CDR3 has 18 amino acids. In germline, CDR1 is LNHNV, CDR2 YYDKDF (reference sequence). The CDR3 reads CATTLIKFSGSMVREQFF. DNA of the CDR3: TGTGCCACCACCCTGATAAAATTCAGCGGGAGTATGGTTCGGGAGCAGTTCTTC.

With respect to this clone: At the DNA level, this CDR3 is encoded by other sequences in the same sample as well. This rearrangement joins TRBV11-2 to TRBJ2-7, with D unresolved. With 2 bases removed from V and 0 bases from J, the gap between germline ends came to 5 bases. The CDR3 length is 13 residues. Germline values: CDR1 SGHAT, CDR2 FQNNGV. The CDR3 DNA reads TGTGCCAGCAGCTTAAGCAGCTCCTACGAGCAGTACTTC. This sequence encodes CASSLSSSYEQYF. The variable domain in full, with the rest retrieved from reference TRBV11-2 and TRBJ2-7, is EAGVAQSPRYKIIEKRQSVAFWCNPISGHATLYWYQQILGQGPKLLIQFQNNGVVDDSQLPKDRFSAERLKGVDSTLKIQPAKLEDSAVYLCASSLSSSYEQYFGPGTRLTVT.

The table lists this clone with a count of one. The chain has TRBV13 and TRBJ2-1, with TRBD2 matching 11 bases. Losses at the gene ends were 5 bases for V and 4 bases for J; bases not matched to a gene: 4. Germline V gene lookup returns CDR1 PRHDT and CDR2 FYEKMQ (reference sequence). CDR3 length: 15 amino acids. CDR3 in DNA: TGTGCCAGCAGCCCGACTAGCGGGATATACAATGAGCAGTTCTTC. Amino acids: CASSPTSGIYNEQFF.

The chain has TRBV27 and TRBJ1-1; TRBD1 might be the D (6 bases). Germline assignment: CDR1 MNHEY and CDR2 SMNVEV (reference sequence). The CDR3 is made up of 16 amino acids. Trimming pared 0 bases from V and 0 bases from J, leaving 11 bases between. This CDR3 reads CASSLSFGTMNTEAFF. As DNA, the CDR3 is TGTGCCAGCAGTTTATCGTTTGGGACAATGAACACTGAAGCTTTCTTT.